Described below is a single T cell receptor beta chain sequence and its context. The record originates from a study of blood T cell repertoires in COVID-19. Study-wide background: The origin of the acute and convalescent COVID-19 samples was the United States, Italy and Spain. PBMCs, B-cell-depleted T cells, or T cells provided the cDNA or gDNA that made up the material.

The method was immunoSEQ multiplex PCR; TCRdb's version includes in-frame clones alone and lacks a portion of them. The sample records about 37,000 clones, 85% to 90% being singletons. The germline V and J ends were trimmed by 5 bases and 0 bases, with 14 bases remaining between them. The CDR3 totals 16 residues. Germline-derived CDR1 and CDR2 are SGHTA and FQGNSA. The receptor was isolated from a man aged 65-85 years with acute or convalescent COVID-19. The chain employs TRBV7-2 and TRBJ2-1; D possibly corresponds to TRBD2 (5 bases). The sample was peripheral blood. Here the CDR3 reads CASSPRPTSSYNEQFF. CDR3 bases: TGTGCCAGCAGCCCTCGGCCTACTAGCTCCTACAATGAGCAGTTCTTC.